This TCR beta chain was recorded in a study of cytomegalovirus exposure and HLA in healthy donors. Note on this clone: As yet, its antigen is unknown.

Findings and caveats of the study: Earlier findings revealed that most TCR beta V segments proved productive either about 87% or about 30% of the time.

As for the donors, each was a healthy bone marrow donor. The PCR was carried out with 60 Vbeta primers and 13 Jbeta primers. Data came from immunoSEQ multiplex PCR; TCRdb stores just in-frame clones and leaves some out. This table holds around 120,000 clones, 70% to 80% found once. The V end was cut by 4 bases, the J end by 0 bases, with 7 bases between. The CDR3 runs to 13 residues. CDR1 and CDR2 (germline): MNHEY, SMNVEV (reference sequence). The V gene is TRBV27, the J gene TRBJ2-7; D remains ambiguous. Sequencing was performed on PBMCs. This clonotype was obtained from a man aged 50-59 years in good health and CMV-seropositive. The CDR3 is CASSSPSSYEQYF. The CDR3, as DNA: TGTGCCAGCAGTTCCCCGAGCTCCTACGAGCAGTACTTC.